This TCR beta chain was found in a study of CD8 T cells in ankylosing spondylitis. Points from the study as a whole: Past research had described some motif variants in reactive arthritis synovial fluid and blood. The authors reported significant enrichment of disease-linked clones in matched ankylosing spondylitis synovial fluid. Those disease-linked clones were CD8+; they were also relatively rare in peripheral blood.

V dropped 1 base and J dropped 6 bases, with 10 bases sitting between them. Germline CDR1 reads MGHRA; CDR2 reads YSYEKL. This CDR3 region has 14 residues. With molecular barcodes, quantitative 5'-RACE was used to make the TCR beta libraries. One entry per CDR3 protein, called by TCRdb with MiXCR from the 5' RACE reads. The top ten clones hold about 16% of a sample with around 150,000 distinct CDR3 sequences, around 45% of them seen once. Remarks on this clonotype: What it recognizes is unknown.

V gene TRBV4-1 combines with J gene TRBJ1-5; D not certain. Sequenced sample: synovial fluid, either unsorted or a sorted T cell fraction (not recorded which). This TCR was recovered from a male donor with ankylosing spondylitis. The CDR3 loop is CASSQVRGIQPQHF. The CDR3 DNA reads TGCGCCAGCAGCCAAGTCCGGGGTATTCAGCCCCAGCATTTT.